Presented here are 17 T cell receptor beta chains from one specimen sequenced in a study of B cell selection in AIRE deficiency. Generated by immunoSEQ multiplex PCR, the TCRdb table keeps only in-frame clones and is missing some. The sample carries roughly 23,000 clones, around 96% recorded once. Sorting defined conventional CD4 T cells as CD4+CD127+. The specimen was CD4+CD127+ conventional T cells sorted from PBMCs. These TCRs come from a human donor in good health.

The chain joins TRBV5-8 to TRBJ2-3; D gene uncertain. Per germline, CDR1 SGHTS and CDR2 YDEGEE. Trimming pared 7 bases from V and 5 bases from J, leaving 17 bases between. The CDR3 has 14 amino acids. The CDR3 loop reads CASVESLVKDTQYF. CDR3 sequence (DNA): TGTGCCAGCGTCGAATCGTTAGTGAAAGATACGCAGTATTTT.

This clone was observed once. The V call is TRBV5-6, the J call TRBJ2-2; a weak D match, TRBD1 (6 bases). The germline V gene encodes CDR1 SGHDT and CDR2 YYEEEE. The V gene lost 4 bases and the J gene lost 1 base, with 8 bases spanning the gap. There are 14 residues in the CDR3. CDR3 residues: CASSVTGNTGELFF. Here the CDR3 DNA reads TGTGCCAGCAGCGTGACAGGGAACACCGGGGAGCTGTTTTTT.

The chain recombines TRBV11-3 with TRBJ1-1; D remains unclear. Trimming pared 5 bases from V and 1 base from J, leaving 11 bases between. The CDR3 is 14 amino acids. CDR1 is SGHNT and CDR2 is YENEEA in the germline V gene. This CDR3 is CASSPGDRNTEAFF. In nucleotides, the CDR3 is TGTGCCAGCAGCCCCGGCGACCGGAACACTGAAGCTTTCTTT.

The chain combines TRBV6-7 with TRBJ1-5, with a weak D call TRBD1 (5 bases). TRBV6-7 is an open reading frame, and its role is uncertain. This CDR3 has 16 amino acids. The V end lost 2 bases, the J end lost 5 bases, and 16 bases lay between the germline ends. The DNA of the CDR3 is TGTGCCAGCAGTTACGGGATGGGGGTATGTGATCAGCCCCAGCATTTT. This translates into CASSYGMGVCDQPQHF.

This rearrangement joins TRBV18 to TRBJ1-1; D unresolved. Trimming removed 3 bases from V and 2 bases from J, with 16 bases in between. CDR1 and CDR2 from the germline V gene are KGHSH and LQKENI. This CDR3 is built from 16 residues. The CDR3 DNA reads TGTGCCAGCTCACCTACCACTACAGATTCCAACACTGAAGCTTTCTTT. Translated, it gives CASSPTTTDSNTEAFF.

This clone showed up just once. The chain joins TRBV30 to TRBJ2-4; D ambiguous. V was shortened by 0 bases and J by 0 bases, with 12 bases between the two germline ends. CDR3 size: 16 residues. The germline V gene has CDR1 GTSNPN and CDR2 SVGIG (reference sequence). In DNA, the CDR3 is TGTGCCTGGAGTGTAGTCAATGAGGTAGCCAAAAACATTCAGTACTTC. This codes for CAWSVVNEVAKNIQYF. The full variable domain, its missing parts supplied by reference TRBV30 and TRBJ2-4, is SQTIHQWPATLVQPVGSPLSLECTVEGTSNPNLYWYRQAAGRGLQLLFYSVGIGQISSEVPQNLSASRPQDRQFILSSKKLLLSDSGFYLCAWSVVNEVAKNIQYFGAGTRLSVL.

This clone occurred once. This sequence joins TRBV5-1 and TRBJ1-5, with 7 bases fitting TRBD1. Germline V gene lookup returns CDR1 SGHRS and CDR2 YFSETQ. This CDR3 is 14 amino acids long. With 0 bases clipped from V and 8 bases from J, the junction kept 5 bases outside the gene matches. The CDR3 reads CASSLEGGLEPQHF. The CDR3 DNA sequence: TGCGCCAGCAGCTTGGAAGGGGGCTTGGAGCCCCAGCATTTT.

In this sample, this clone turned up a few times. The rearrangement links TRBV20-1 to TRBJ2-5; unclear D gene. The ends were cut back, 0 bases at V and 4 bases at J, with 0 bases in the middle. Germline values: CDR1 DFQATT, CDR2 SNEGSKA (reference sequence). CDR3 length: 10 residues. CDR3 DNA: TGCAGTGCTAGAGAAGAGACCCAGTACTTC. Translation gives CSAREETQYF.

The V call is TRBV5-1, the J call TRBJ1-6; D not resolved. Germline V CDR1 and CDR2: SGHRS, YFSETQ. Between the trimmed V and J ends, which lost 0 bases and 10 bases, there was a span of 11 bases. This CDR3 comprises 14 residues. The CDR3 sequence is CASSLAGMGSPLHF. The CDR3 DNA reads as TGCGCCAGCAGCTTGGCTGGGATGGGCTCACCCCTCCACTTT.

The V call is TRBV6-5, the J call TRBJ1-1; D is unresolved. The CDR3 length is 15 residues. The germline V gene encodes CDR1 MNHEY and CDR2 SVGAGI. Trimming removed 0 bases from V and 1 base from J, with 9 bases in between. CDR3 DNA: TGTGCCAGCAGTTACTCCTGGATGGGGAACACTGAAGCTTTCTTT. Translating it yields CASSYSWMGNTEAFF.

V and J are TRBV28 and TRBJ1-1; 8 nucleotides align to TRBD1. The CDR3 runs to 16 residues. Germline V gives CDR1 MDHEN, CDR2 SYDVKM. V lost 5 bases to trimming and J lost 4 bases; unmatched junction nucleotides: 12. DNA for the CDR3: TGTGCCAGCAGTCCCCGACAGGGGAGAAGGGTCACTGAAGCTTTCTTT. Its protein is CASSPRQGRRVTEAFF.

The CDR3 is CASSTGGWETQYF. The CDR3 DNA reads as TGTGCCAGCAGTACGGGGGGATGGGAGACCCAGTACTTC. V and J are TRBV6-1 and TRBJ2-5; 7 nucleotides align to TRBD2. The CDR3 covers 13 residues. The J segment lost 5 bases and the V segment lost 5 bases, leaving 5 bases of the junction unmatched. In germline, CDR1 is MNHNS, CDR2 SASEGT.

The rearrangement uses TRBV7-2 and TRBJ1-2, with a possible D match to TRBD1 (5 bases). V was cut by 0 bases and J by 8 bases, with 13 bases left in between. Germline CDR1 is SGHTA and CDR2 is FQGNSA. The CDR3 is made up of 14 amino acids. CDR3 sequence reads: CASSLATGSGGYTF. The CDR3, as DNA: TGTGCCAGCAGCTTAGCAACAGGTTCGGGGGGCTACACCTTC.

In nucleotides, the CDR3 is TGCGCCAGCAGCTTGACCGGGACAGGGGGACAGCCCCAGCATTTT. Amino acids: CASSLTGTGGQPQHF. This chain joins TRBV5-1 and TRBJ1-5; 11 bases fit TRBD1. The CDR3 has 15 amino acids. V was clipped by 1 base and J by 7 bases; unmatched bases: 4. Looked up from germline, CDR1 is SGHRS and CDR2 is YFSETQ.

The genes are TRBV5-1 and TRBJ1-1, with TRBD1 as a possible D gene (5 bases). Germline V CDR1 and CDR2: SGHRS, YFSETQ. V was clipped by 0 bases and J by 0 bases, with 9 bases between them. The CDR3 has 15 residues. This CDR3 is CASSLAAGLNTEAFF. The CDR3 region has the DNA TGCGCCAGCAGCTTGGCGGCAGGGTTGAACACTGAAGCTTTCTTT.

The chain recombines TRBV18 with TRBJ1-3; D gene ambiguous. Per the germline V gene, CDR1 is KGHSH and CDR2 is LQKENI. Trimming took off 3 bases at V and 0 bases at J, with 9 bases between the two ends. The CDR3 loop spans 15 amino acids. In nucleotides, the CDR3 is TGTGCCAGCTCACCCGACAAGAACTCTGGAAACACCATATATTTT. It yields the protein CASSPDKNSGNTIYF.

The CDR3 DNA follows: TGTGCCAGCAGCCTGGGGACTAAAGAGACCCAGTACTTC. This codes for CASSLGTKETQYF. The V call is TRBV7-2, the J call TRBJ2-5; 7 nucleotides agree with TRBD2. V lost 5 bases, J lost 3 bases, and 3 bases stayed unmatched. CDR3 size: 13 residues. The V gene's germline CDR1 is SGHTA and CDR2 FQGNSA. The full variable domain, rest sourced from reference TRBV7-2 and TRBJ2-5, is GAGVSQSPSNKVTEKGKDVELRCDPISGHTALYWYRQSLGQGLEFLIYFQGNSAPDKSGLPSDRFSAERTGGSVSTLTIQRTQQEDSAVYLCASSLGTKETQYFGPGTRLLVL.